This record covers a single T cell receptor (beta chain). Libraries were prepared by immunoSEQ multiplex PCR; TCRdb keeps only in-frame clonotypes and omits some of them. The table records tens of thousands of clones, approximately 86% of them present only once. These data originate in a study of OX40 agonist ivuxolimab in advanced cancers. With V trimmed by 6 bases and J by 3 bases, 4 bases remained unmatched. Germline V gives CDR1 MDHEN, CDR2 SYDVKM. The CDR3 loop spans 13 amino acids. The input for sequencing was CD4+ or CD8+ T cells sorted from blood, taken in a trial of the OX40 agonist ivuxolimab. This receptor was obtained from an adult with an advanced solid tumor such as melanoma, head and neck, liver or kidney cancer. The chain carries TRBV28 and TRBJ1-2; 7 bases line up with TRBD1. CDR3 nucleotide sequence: TGTGCCAGCAGCCAACAGGGGTACTATGGCTACACCTTC. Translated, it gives CASSQQGYYGYTF.